This T cell receptor beta chain was recovered during a study of vaccination effects on CD4 cells after COVID-19. Isolating CD4+ T cells followed ten to eleven days of culture. BNT162b2 vaccine or mRNA-1273 vaccine was given to participants in two doses. Study results and limitations: The study found marked clonal contraction of infection- and vaccine-induced clones late after vaccination.

Concerning this clone itself: Its target is not known.

Assay used: immunoSEQ multiplex PCR; TCRdb lists only in-frame clones, some missing. The data hold approximately 37,000 clones, with approximately 70% observed a single time. The CDR3 totals 12 residues. CDR1 and CDR2 from the germline V gene are SEHNR and FQNEAQ (reference sequence). V gave up 5 bases and J gave up 10 bases, with 12 bases separating them. Source: CD4+ T cells from PBMCs cultured without peptide, taken after COVID-19 vaccination. This receptor was identified in a human donor who received a COVID-19 vaccine. The V gene is TRBV7-9, the J gene TRBJ2-1; possibly TRBD1 for D (6 bases). CDR3: CASSHLGTEQFF. CDR3 nucleotides: TGTGCCAGCAGCCACCTAGGGACAGAGCAGTTCTTC.